This T cell receptor beta chain comes out of a study of cytomegalovirus exposure and HLA in healthy donors. PCR employed 60 Vbeta and 13 Jbeta primers. The method was immunoSEQ multiplex PCR; TCRdb's version includes in-frame clones alone and lacks a portion of them. The sample has about 120,000 clones, more than 70% seen once. Of note for this clone: Antigen specificity is unknown.

Whole-study findings and limits: Investigators reported 150 to 200 TCR beta chains as tied to cytomegalovirus. Roughly uniform sequencing depth across donors was assumed, possibly incorrectly. Most of the TCR beta V segments (in an earlier analysis) were productive either about 87% or about 30% of the time.

This CDR3 has 15 residues. The V segment lost 4 bases and the J segment 6 bases; nucleotides outside the gene matches: 9. The germline V gene has CDR1 SNHLY and CDR2 FYNNEI. Healthy individuals who donated bone marrow served as the donors. The chain combines TRBV2 with TRBJ1-2; 9 bases line up with TRBD1. Sequenced input: PBMCs. The sequence was collected from a woman aged 45 to 65 in good health and CMV-seropositive. The CDR3 coding sequence is TGTGCCAGCAGTGCGGGACAGGGAGGTATTCATGGCTACACCTTC. It encodes CASSAGQGGIHGYTF.